Listed here are 9 T cell receptor beta chains from one sample, sequenced in a study of brain T cells in children with intractable seizures. Time point defined: blood from clinic visit 5 months post-surgery; TSC patient then seizure free. Measured with immunoSEQ multiplex PCR; TCRdb has only the in-frame clones, and not every one. The table has hundreds of thousands of clones, nearly 95% seen once. The material sequenced was peripheral blood, taken less than 6 months after surgery. The source is a boy in the first two years of life with tuberous sclerosis and intractable seizures.

The chain couples TRBV10-3 to TRBJ1-2; D uncertain. The V end lost 7 bases, the J end lost 5 bases, and 11 bases lay between the germline ends. The V gene's germline CDR1 is ENHRY and CDR2 SYGVKD. The CDR3 has 12 residues. The CDR3 spells CAINPGGYGYTF. The CDR3 DNA reads as TGTGCCATCAACCCCGGCGGGTATGGCTACACCTTC.

The genes are TRBV7-2 and TRBJ1-2; D may be TRBD1 (5 bases). The CDR3 covers 13 residues. Per the germline V gene, CDR1 is SGHTA and CDR2 is FQGNSA. Trimming cost V 5 bases and J 3 bases, with 10 bases left between them. The CDR3 bases are TGTGCCAGCAGCCCTACAGGTCACTATGGCTACACCTTC. Translated, it gives CASSPTGHYGYTF.

In its sample, this clone was seen once. The chain has TRBV12-5 and TRBJ2-3; 7 bases fit TRBD1. The germline gives CDR1 LGHNT, CDR2 FRNRAP. This CDR3 is built from 17 residues. V lost 1 base, J lost 0 bases, and 7 bases stayed unmatched. The CDR3 DNA sequence: TGTGCTAGTGGTTTGGCCTTGGGACAGACGAGCACAGATACGCAGTATTTT. It translates to CASGLALGQTSTDTQYF.

The chain uses TRBV27 and TRBJ2-7; D uncertain. V was cut by 3 bases and J by 0 bases, with 6 bases left in between. The germline V gene has CDR1 MNHEY and CDR2 SMNVEV (reference sequence). The length of the CDR3 is 13 residues. CDR3 sequence (DNA): TGTGCCAGCAGTTTTTCCATCTCCTACGAGCAGTACTTC. This sequence encodes CASSFSISYEQYF.

The V call is TRBV5-4, the J call TRBJ2-1; D may be TRBD1 (6 bases). V shed 1 base and J shed 6 bases, with 26 bases lying between them. The CDR3 covers 19 residues. Per germline, CDR1 SGHNT and CDR2 YYREEE (reference sequence). The CDR3 spells CASSLMSPPQGPNGNEQFF. DNA of the CDR3: TGTGCCAGCAGCTTGATGTCCCCCCCACAGGGTCCAAATGGCAATGAGCAGTTCTTC. Full variable domain (rest looked up from reference TRBV5-4 and TRBJ2-1): ETGVTQSPTHLIKTRGQQVTLRCSSQSGHNTVSWYQQALGQGPQFIFQYYREEENGRGNFPPRFSGLQFPNYSSELNVNALELDDSALYLCASSLMSPPQGPNGNEQFFGPGTRLTVL.

The rearrangement links TRBV19 to TRBJ1-1; D remains unclear. Trimming shortened V by 6 bases and J by 6 bases, and 11 bases separated the two germline ends. The CDR3 contains 12 residues. Germline assignment: CDR1 LNHDA and CDR2 SQIVND (reference sequence). CDR3 residues: CASSRIGSEAFF. The CDR3 DNA sequence: TGTGCCAGTAGCCGCATTGGCTCTGAAGCTTTCTTT.

J is TRBJ2-7 and V is TRBV7-6, with 8 bases aligning to TRBD1. With 1 base clipped from V and 1 base from J, the junction kept 6 bases outside the gene matches. There are 16 residues in the CDR3. Germline CDR1 reads SGHVS; CDR2 reads FNYEAQ. The CDR3 region has the DNA TGTGCCAGCAGCTTAGGTCTAACAGGGGGGTCCTACGAGCAGTACTTC. Translated, it gives CASSLGLTGGSYEQYF.

With respect to this clone: Within the sample, other DNA sequences also encode this same CDR3. This sequence joins TRBV6-5 and TRBJ1-1; 9 bases are shared with TRBD1. Germline V CDR1 and CDR2: MNHEY, SVGAGI. The CDR3 totals 14 residues. Losses at the gene ends were 2 bases for V and 5 bases for J; bases not matched to a gene: 3. The CDR3 region is CASSYLTGGTEAFF. CDR3 DNA sequence: TGTGCCAGCAGTTACCTGACAGGGGGGACTGAAGCTTTCTTT.

Details on this clone: The germline gene is not matched at one end of the junction; a read error may be the cause. V and J are TRBV7-3 and TRBJ2-1; 7 positions agree with TRBD2. The CDR3 runs 16 residues. Per the germline V gene, CDR1 is SGHTA and CDR2 is FQGTGA. The CDR3 is CASSLNPGLSLNGQFF. CDR3 coding DNA: TGTGCCAGCAGCCTCAACCCGGGACTAAGCCTCAATGGGCAGTTCTTC.